This T cell receptor beta chain derives from a study of siplizumab effects on memory and regulatory T cells (dated by TCRdb to between 2018 and 2021). The study in broad terms: The study looked at the effect of siplizumab, an anti-CD2 antibody, on alloreactive T-cell subsets in allogeneic mixed lymphocyte reactions made from human PBMCs.

The CDR3 numbers 14 residues from cysteine through phenylalanine. Solely the CDR3 DNA is kept, with 42 bases framed from the first base. CDR1 and CDR2, per the germline V gene, are SGHVS and FQNEAQ. V has 1 base trimmed and J has 1 base trimmed; junction bases matching no gene number 0. Library creation used the immunoSEQ multiplex PCR assay. Each sample had roughly 100,000 TCR templates assayed by the deep sequencing platform. Genomic DNA extracted from sorted T cells was used for TCRbeta CDR3 sequencing. In the original analysis: The R programming language was used for the clonal analysis of the TCRbeta CDR3 data. Comparing unstimulated samples against CFSE-low samples taken after the reaction was how alloreactive CD4+ and CD8+ clones were defined. Regulatory or non-regulatory origin of alloreactive CD4+ clones was assigned by matching sequences to the sorted unstimulated Treg and non-Treg repertoires. TCRdb's version of the immuneACCESS table is confined to in-frame rearrangements and falls short of the full clone set. An unresolved V gene accounts for under half of the shortfall where checked; the remainder is of unknown origin. V and J calls and clone size come straight from that table; D and trimming were deduced from the DNA. The sample table shows roughly 26,000 clones, and 84% are seen once. The top ten clones comprise around 23% of the sample.

In addition, sequencing in three donor pairs included unstimulated CD8+ effector memory subsets alongside CD4+ naive, CD8+ naive, CD8+ TEMRA and CD4+ memory subsets. Sorted unstimulated T cells and proliferating T cells recovered from mixed lymphocyte reactions underwent TCRbeta CDR3 sequencing. Fresh whole blood from fewer than 12 HLA-typed healthy donors was used to isolate PBMCs. Study-wide conclusions, independent of this receptor: Siplizumab significantly lowered the cumulative frequency of alloreactive sequences that could be traced to unstimulated CD4+ memory T cells. About 80-96% of proliferating CD4+ or CD8+ clones could not be given a naive or memory phenotype. Among mappable alloreactive CD4+ clones, the Treg-derived fraction averaged around 69% with siplizumab versus around 25% in control reactions. Unstimulated naive T cells appeared to be more diverse than memory T cells, and naive cells seemed to make a substantial contribution to the alloresponse. No functional confirmation was obtained for the suppressive function of proliferating Tregs from siplizumab cultures. Because sequences at frequencies below about 10^-5 were poorly captured, only a minor fraction of alloreactive clones could be mapped back to unstimulated subsets.

With respect to this clone: The antigen it recognizes is unknown. No base quality values were provided; no much bigger clone lies one nucleotide off.

The clonotype comes from a human donor in good health. Recombination joined TRBV7-8 with TRBJ1-1; the junction holds 7 bases that match TRBD1. Input material: memory CD4+ T cells sorted from blood. The cell subset or site label here, explained by the study, means: unstimulated CD4+ memory T cells. The DNA reads as follows: TGTGCCAGCAGCTTAGGGACAGGGAACACTGAAGCTTTCTTT. Protein translation: CASSLGTGNTEAFF. The CDR3, completed at both ends by the reference TRBV7-8 and TRBJ1-1 genes, gives the full variable domain GAGVSQSPRYKVAKRGQDVALRCDPISGHVSLFWYQQALGQGPEFLTYFQNEAQLDKSGLPSDRFFAERPEGSVSTLKIQRTQQEDSAVYLCASSLGTGNTEAFFGQGTRLTVV.